The clone carrying this TCR beta chain has only a few counts. Its antigen is unidentified. The data stem from a study of T cell repertoires in cytomegalovirus infection. Study-level background: Public signatures in TCR beta pointed to CMV infection and matching HLA type. The study, taken as a whole, reports: Cumulative public TCR beta family frequency identified CMV carriers with the relevant HLA. Dominating the ex vivo response were HLA-C-restricted CMV-specific TCR beta clonotypes.

MiXCR, run by TCRdb on the reads, gives a single entry per CDR3 protein. The data contain approximately 590,000 distinct CDR3 sequences, 40% of them singletons. Germline V gives CDR1 MNHEY, CDR2 SVGEGT. The ends were cut back, 2 bases at V and 4 bases at J, with 18 bases in the middle. This CDR3 spans 17 amino acids. The rearrangement uses TRBV6-2 or TRBV6-3 and TRBJ2-1, with a possible D match to TRBD1 (6 bases). The receptor's source is a human donor in good health (CMV status not recorded). Some clones in this sample may be carry-over from other donors' samples. The starting material was cultured PBMCs, obtained from culture after CMV antigen stimulation. Here the CDR3 reads CASSYALGGARYNEQFF. The DNA of the CDR3 is TGTGCCAGCAGTTACGCGCTTGGGGGCGCGAGGTACAATGAGCAGTTCTTC.